This T cell receptor beta chain came from a study of blood T cells in healthy people across ages. General study results and limits: Measured against age, TCR beta diversity per million T cells decreased in a roughly linear manner. Donor CMV status, an unknown factor, possibly confounded changes in expanded clonotypes. Researchers report that TCR beta diversity correlated strongly with naive T cell percentage.

This clonotype has just a few counts. What it binds is unknown. Through a sample-barcoded 5' primer and a J-beta primer mix, a second PCR was run for 7 to 11 cycles. A single record per CDR3 protein comes from TCRdb applying MiXCR to the 5' RACE reads. Here the sample spans 1.5 million to 2 million distinct CDR3 sequences, 28% being singletons. Per sample, extraction of total RNA gave at least 5.5 micrograms in every case. The specimen was blood. The source of this sequence is a woman between 25 and 40 years old in good health.

The CDR3 bases are TGTGCCACCAGGGACAGGGGGCTGCGGGAGCAGTTCTTC. Protein: CATRDRGLREQFF. V is TRBV15 and J is TRBJ2-1, with 11 bases aligning to TRBD1. The CDR3 is 13 amino acids. Germline V gives CDR1 LNHNV, CDR2 YYDKDF (reference sequence). The J segment lost 10 bases and the V segment lost 6 bases, leaving 5 bases of the junction unmatched. The full variable domain, in which reference TRBV15 and TRBJ2-1 provide the parts outside the CDR3, is DAMVIQNPRYQVTQFGKPVTLSCSQTLNHNVMYWYQQKSSQAPKLLFHYYDKDFNNEADTPDNFQSRRPNTSFCFLDIRSPGLGDTAMYLCATRDRGLREQFFGPGTRLTVL.